The next 23 T cell receptor beta chains were all read from a single sample in a study of T-cell reconstitution after alpha-beta-depleted transplantation in children. Preparation of the TCRbeta library was carried out with unique molecular identifiers. TCRdb re-called the PCR reads with MiXCR, one entry per CDR3 protein. In the table there are some 600,000 distinct CDR3 sequences, under 15% of which are singletons. The material sequenced was PBMCs, mostly from graft donor cells, taken 360 days after TCRalphabeta/CD19-depleted stem cell transplant. Receptors originate from a male patient younger than 18 who had a stem cell transplant for acute myeloid leukemia, so the T cells may come from the graft donor.

There are a few counts of this clonotype. The chain is built from TRBV4-3 and TRBJ2-7; D could derive from TRBD1 or TRBD2 (5 bases each). V lost 1 base and J 1 base, leaving 14 bases between the germline ends. The CDR3 spans 16 residues. CDR1 and CDR2 from the germline V gene are LGHNA and YSLEER. The CDR3 sequence: CASSQVWDPISYEQYF. CDR3 in DNA: TGCGCCAGCAGCCAAGTGTGGGACCCGATTTCCTACGAGCAGTACTTC.

This clonotype was recorded at least ten times. CDR3 sequence (DNA): TGTGCCAGCAGCTTAGCGTCTACGGGAGTCTACGAGCAGTACTTC. Protein product: CASSLASTGVYEQYF. This rearrangement joins TRBV7-2 to TRBJ2-7; D may be TRBD2 (6 bases). CDR3 length equals 15 residues. Germline CDR1 and CDR2: SGHTA and FQGNSA. Trimming shortened V by 0 bases and J by 3 bases, and 12 bases separated the two germline ends.

A word on this clonotype: A much larger clone differs from this one at a single base, so this may be a read error. The J gene is TRBJ2-3, the V gene TRBV4-3; no reliable D call. The CDR3 is 16 residues long. The V gene lost 8 bases and the J gene lost 0 bases, with 18 bases spanning the gap. Germline V gene data show CDR1 as LGHNA and CDR2 as YSLEER. The CDR3 sequence is CASGLDRAPSTDTQYF. CDR3 nucleotides: TGCGCCAGCGGCCTCGACCGGGCCCCAAGCACAGATACGCAGTATTTT.

This clonotype was detected only a few times. At one end, the junction sequence differs from germline, possibly due to a read error. The rearrangement joins TRBV7-7 to TRBJ2-1; 7 bases are a match to TRBD2. Per the germline V gene, CDR1 is SSHAT and CDR2 is FNYEAQ (reference sequence). The CDR3 totals 17 residues. This chain's CDR3 is CASSLQPGGSSYNEQFF. The CDR3 DNA reads TGTGCTAGCAGCTTACAGCCGGGGGGTAGCTCCTACAATGAGCAGTTCTTC.

This clonotype has just a few counts. V is TRBV12-3 or TRBV12-4 and J is TRBJ1-1; 8 bases fit TRBD1. The length of the CDR3 is 14 residues. Germline trimming cut 3 bases from V and 6 bases from J; bases unmatched to any gene: 6. The CDR3 spells CASSFRQGRPEAFF. As DNA, the CDR3 is TGTGCCAGCAGTTTTCGACAGGGGAGGCCTGAAGCTTTCTTT.

This clonotype was found a few times. The genes are TRBV5-1 and TRBJ2-4; 9 bases are a match to TRBD2. The germline V gene has CDR1 SGHRS and CDR2 YFSETQ. Trimming cost V 4 bases and J 7 bases; bases outside gene matches: 6. The length of the CDR3 is 14 residues. The CDR3 bases are TGCGCCAGCAGCCTAGCGGGGCCCCCTAACATTCAGTACTTC. Protein sequence: CASSLAGPPNIQYF.

This clonotype has just a few counts. The rearrangement uses TRBV19 and TRBJ2-5; 9 nucleotides line up with TRBD2. Germline V gives CDR1 LNHDA, CDR2 SQIVND (reference sequence). The CDR3 is 17 residues long. The junction had 7 bases not matched to a gene; V was cut back by 2 bases and J by 0 bases. CDR3 DNA: TGTGCCAGTAGTATACCTCCTAGCGGGGCGTACCAAGAGACCCAGTACTTC. Its protein product is CASSIPPSGAYQETQYF.

The V and J genes are TRBV29-1 and TRBJ1-4; no definite D call. Germline lookup yields CDR1 SQVTM and CDR2 ANQGSEA. The CDR3 length is 13 residues. V lost 0 bases and J lost 5, with 7 bases in between. CDR3 in DNA: TGCAGCGTTGAAGATCGACCGAATGAAAAACTGTTTTTT. Protein product: CSVEDRPNEKLFF.

There are many counts of this clonotype. The genes are TRBV4-3 and TRBJ2-2, with D uncertain. From germline, CDR1 is LGHNA and CDR2 YSLEER. CDR3 length equals 14 residues. Trimming shortened V by 4 bases and J by 6 bases, and 12 bases separated the two germline ends. The CDR3 DNA sequence: TGCGCCAGCAGCCGGGAAACCGGTGCCGGGGAGCTGTTTTTT. It codes for CASSRETGAGELFF.

This clonotype was found many times. This sequence joins TRBV20-1 and TRBJ2-7; D uncertain. Germline V gene lookup returns CDR1 DFQATT and CDR2 SNEGSKA (reference sequence). The V and J ends lost 3 bases and 3 bases respectively, with 9 bases between them. This CDR3 contains 12 residues. The CDR3 nucleotides read TGCAGTGCTAGGTCGCGATACTACGAGCAGTACTTC. Amino acids: CSARSRYYEQYF.

The chain recombines TRBV12-3 or TRBV12-4 with TRBJ2-3, with TRBD2 matching over 7 bases. This CDR3 has 14 residues. The junction had 4 bases not matched to a gene; V was cut back by 3 bases and J by 4 bases. The CDR3 protein is CASSFLGGPDTQYF. The CDR3 DNA reads TGTGCCAGCAGTTTCCTGGGAGGGCCAGATACGCAGTATTTT.

In this sample, this clonotype turned up a few times. The chain is built from TRBV7-9 and TRBJ2-7; 15 bases match TRBD2. Per the germline V gene, CDR1 is SEHNR and CDR2 is FQNEAQ (reference sequence). J gave up 3 bases and V 4 bases, and 4 bases lay outside the gene matches. The CDR3 extends over 16 amino acids. This chain's CDR3 is CASSWTSGRDFYEQYF. Here the CDR3 DNA reads TGTGCCAGCAGCTGGACTAGCGGGAGGGATTTCTACGAGCAGTACTTC.

The sample holds one count of this clonotype. V gene TRBV20-1 combines with J gene TRBJ2-5; a possible D gene is TRBD2 (6 bases). CDR3 length: 15 amino acids. Germline V gene lookup returns CDR1 DFQATT and CDR2 SNEGSKA (reference sequence). V lost 2 bases, J lost 3 bases, and 16 bases lay in between. Here the CDR3 reads CSARFSLAWKETQYF. For the CDR3, the DNA is TGCAGTGCTAGATTCTCTCTAGCGTGGAAAGAGACCCAGTACTTC.

This clonotype appeared a few times. The chain recombines TRBV28 with TRBJ2-3; 10 positions agree with TRBD2. V gave up 2 bases and J gave up 6 bases; unmatched junction bases: 5. CDR3 size: 15 residues. Germline V gives CDR1 MDHEN, CDR2 SYDVKM. DNA of the CDR3: TGTGCCAGCAGTTTACTAGCGGGAGAGATGGATACGCAGTATTTT. It encodes CASSLLAGEMDTQYF.

This clonotype showed up just a few times. This chain links TRBV5-6 with TRBJ2-3; possibly TRBD2 for D (6 bases). This CDR3 is 17 amino acids long. Between the trimmed V and J ends, which lost 8 bases and 0 bases, there was a span of 22 bases. Germline assignment: CDR1 SGHDT and CDR2 YYEEEE. The CDR3 sequence: CARGPGLPLSSTDTQYF. The CDR3 nucleotides are TGTGCCAGGGGCCCGGGACTCCCGCTTTCTAGCACAGATACGCAGTATTTT.

This clonotype has only a few counts. V gene TRBV28 combines with J gene TRBJ2-7, with TRBD2 matching over 12 bases. V was pared by 5 bases and J by 5 bases, with 7 bases of the junction left unmatched. Germline CDR1 reads MDHEN; CDR2 reads SYDVKM. The CDR3 extends over 15 amino acids. The CDR3 protein is CASSVPGLAGHEQYF. The CDR3 region has the DNA TGTGCCAGCAGTGTTCCGGGACTAGCGGGTCACGAGCAGTACTTC.

This clonotype was recorded a few times. V and J are TRBV15 and TRBJ1-3; unclear D gene. Between the trimmed V and J ends, which lost 0 bases and 0 bases, there was a span of 12 bases. The CDR3 runs 17 residues. Per the germline V gene, CDR1 is LNHNV and CDR2 is YYDKDF (reference sequence). CDR3 protein: CATSRDPGWVSGNTIYF. The CDR3 nucleotides are TGTGCCACCAGCAGAGATCCCGGCTGGGTCTCTGGAAACACCATATATTTT.

The CDR3 DNA follows: TGTGCCAGCAGTTACCTACTAGCGGGAGGGGCCGGGGAGCTGTTTTTT. This gives the protein CASSYLLAGGAGELFF. This sequence joins TRBV6-5 and TRBJ2-2; 13 bases fit TRBD2. The V segment lost 2 bases and the J segment 6 bases; nucleotides outside the gene matches: 3. Germline assignment: CDR1 MNHEY and CDR2 SVGAGI. The CDR3 is made up of 16 amino acids.

This rearrangement joins TRBV29-1 to TRBJ2-7; 13 bases match TRBD2. This CDR3 has 14 amino acids. In germline, CDR1 is SQVTM, CDR2 ANQGSEA. Losses at the gene ends were 4 bases for V and 4 bases for J; bases not matched to a gene: 4. The CDR3 here is CSVAGTSGKYEQYF. CDR3 DNA: TGCAGCGTTGCGGGGACTAGCGGGAAATACGAGCAGTACTTC.

This clonotype has just a few counts. V and J are TRBV20-1 and TRBJ2-3, with 7 bases identical to TRBD2. Losses at the gene ends were 3 bases for V and 1 base for J; bases not matched to a gene: 7. The CDR3 loop spans 15 amino acids. The germline V gene encodes CDR1 DFQATT and CDR2 SNEGSKA (reference sequence). The CDR3 loop is CSASPPSGRTDTQYF. CDR3 sequence (DNA): TGCAGTGCTAGCCCGCCTAGCGGCCGCACAGATACGCAGTATTTT.

In this sample, this clonotype turned up once. The chain couples TRBV4-3 to TRBJ2-3, with 11 bases lining up with TRBD2. The CDR3 covers 16 residues. Germline V lookup: CDR1 LGHNA, CDR2 YSLEER. V shed 2 bases and J 5 bases; nucleotides not matched to a gene: 6. The CDR3, as DNA: TGCGCCAGCAGCCAAACCCTAGCGGGAGGTATAGATACGCAGTATTTT. Amino acid sequence: CASSQTLAGGIDTQYF.

This clonotype was picked up a small number of times. The chain combines TRBV28 with TRBJ1-3, with D tentatively TRBD1 (6 bases). Germline V lookup: CDR1 MDHEN, CDR2 SYDVKM. The V and J ends lost 5 bases and 0 bases respectively, with 14 bases between them. The length of the CDR3 is 16 residues. The CDR3 region has the DNA TGTGCCAGCAGTCCCCCAGGGGCCGGCTCTGGAAACACCATATATTTT. It encodes CASSPPGAGSGNTIYF.

This clonotype was seen many times. The J gene is TRBJ2-7, the V gene TRBV29-1; 14 bases match TRBD2. Germline loops: CDR1 SQVTM, CDR2 ANQGSEA. Losses at the gene ends were 8 bases for V and 5 bases for J; bases not matched to a gene: 14. The CDR3 has 16 amino acids. This CDR3 is CSSPGTSGRAVDEQYF. The CDR3 DNA is TGCAGCTCCCCGGGGACTAGCGGGAGAGCAGTCGACGAGCAGTACTTC.